Here is one T cell receptor (beta chain) with its context. What it binds is not known. Each CDR3 protein is one row after TCRdb ran MiXCR on the reads. The table has 450,000 to 650,000 distinct CDR3 sequences, 40% seen once. This sample is part of a study of T cell repertoires in cytomegalovirus infection. The wider study: In public TCR beta signatures, there were indications of both CMV infection and matching HLA type. Findings and caveats of the study: Ex vivo responses were dominated by HLA-C-restricted CMV-specific TCR beta clonotypes. Frequencies of public TCR beta families were cumulated, and this identified carriers of CMV plus the relevant HLA.

The V end lost 0 bases, the J end lost 5 bases, and 13 bases lay between the germline ends. The CDR3 length is 15 residues. The germline V gene has CDR1 LGHDT and CDR2 YNNKEL (reference sequence). The chain carries TRBV3-1 and TRBJ2-5; tentatively, D is TRBD1 or TRBD2 (5 bases each). The sequencing here drew on cultured PBMCs, taken from culture after CMV antigen stimulation. This clonotype originated in a human donor in good health (CMV status not recorded). Some clones in this sample may be carry-over from other donors' samples. CDR3 in DNA: TGTGCCAGCAGCCAAGACGGGGCGGTTGGGGAGACCCAGTACTTC. Its translation is CASSQDGAVGETQYF.